One T cell receptor beta chain is described in this entry. This receptor's antigen is unknown. No much larger clone exists at a distance of one base, and base qualities are not known. The collaborating institutions used their own protocols to collect whole blood in K2EDTA tubes. Collaborator samples were shipped for TCRbeta analysis as frozen whole blood, isolated PBMCs, or DNA extracted from either sample type. The sample is drawn from a study of blood T cell repertoires in COVID-19 (TCRdb year 2020). Notes on the research overall: Samples from collaborators originated in the United States, Italy and Spain and spanned both the acute and convalescent phases of COVID-19. The material from the prospective study consisted of cDNA or gDNA derived from T cells, B-cell-depleted T cells, or PBMCs. The dataset comprised deeply sampled blood TCRbeta repertoires from subjects exposed to, actively infected with, or recovered from COVID-19. A freely available public database, intended as a resource for researchers studying the immune response to SARS-CoV-2, is where the repertoires were released. The samples were drawn from the first 160 participants of the ongoing ImmuneRACE study and from some 1,300 subjects provided by 6 global collaborators. A de-identified subject ID, COVID-19 status, age in years and sex were almost always included in the sample metadata. Where available, HLA class I and class II types were obtained from metadata supplied by the sample provider rather than from assay-based typing.

Broad study findings and their caveats: The amount of clinical and demographic metadata varied by source and participant and was provided uncurated.

TCRbeta CDR3 regions were amplified from genomic DNA by means of the immunoSEQ Assay, a bias-controlled multiplex PCR. In the authors' own workflow: The number of nucleated cells in each sample was estimated by amplification of reference gene primers within the assay. To quantify the absolute abundance of each unique TCRbeta CDR3 rearrangement, sequence reads were collapsed and filtered. For each sample, productive Simpson clonality was calculated by taking the square root of Simpson's diversity index across productive rearrangements. TCRdb limited this immuneACCESS table to in-frame rearrangements with V and J called. A share of clones is missing; checked studies link under half to unresolved V genes, and the rest is unexplained. For V, J and clone size, that table is used; D and trimming come from the DNA. The sample table lists approximately 90,000 clones, more than 65% of them with a count of one. The top ten constitute about 4.3% of the sample.

For CDR1 and CDR2, the germline V gene (reference sequence) lists MNHEY and SMNVEV. From the cysteine up to the phenylalanine, the CDR3 has a length of 18 residues. Of the read, only the CDR3 DNA is kept; its 54 bases are in frame from base 1. Clipping removes 1 base from V and 3 bases from J, with 14 as the unmatched junction base count. This TCR came from a man aged 60 to 69 with acute or convalescent COVID-19. The specimen sequenced was peripheral blood. In this chain, TRBV27 is recombined with TRBJ1-1, with 7 central nucleotides matching TRBD1. The DNA is as follows: TGTGCCAGCAGTTTATGGTCCCCGTCCCGACAGGGACACACTGAAGCTTTCTTT. Translated, it reads CASSLWSPSRQGHTEAFF.